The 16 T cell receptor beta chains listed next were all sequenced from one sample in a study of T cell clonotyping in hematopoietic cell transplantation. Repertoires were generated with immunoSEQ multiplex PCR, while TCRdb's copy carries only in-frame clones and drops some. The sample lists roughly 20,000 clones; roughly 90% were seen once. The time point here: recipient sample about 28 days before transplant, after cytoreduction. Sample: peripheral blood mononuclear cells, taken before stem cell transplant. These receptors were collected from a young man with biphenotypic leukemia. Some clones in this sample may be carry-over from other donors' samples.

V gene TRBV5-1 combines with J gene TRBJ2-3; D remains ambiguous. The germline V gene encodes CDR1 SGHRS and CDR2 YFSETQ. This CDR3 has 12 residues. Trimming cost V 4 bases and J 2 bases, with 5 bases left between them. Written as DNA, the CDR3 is TGCGCCAGCAGCGAGAACACAGATACGCAGTATTTT. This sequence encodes CASSENTDTQYF.

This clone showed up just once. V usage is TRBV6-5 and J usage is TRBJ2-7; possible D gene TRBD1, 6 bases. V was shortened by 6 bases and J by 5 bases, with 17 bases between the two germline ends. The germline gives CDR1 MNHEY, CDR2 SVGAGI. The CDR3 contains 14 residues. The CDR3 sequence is CASSAGVGGHEQYF. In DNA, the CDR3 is TGTGCCAGCAGCGCAGGGGTAGGTGGCCACGAGCAGTACTTC.

The CDR3 sequence: CASSSRLSGSYNEQFF. CDR3 sequence (DNA): TGTGCCAGCAGCTCCCGTTTGTCAGGGTCCTACAATGAGCAGTTCTTC. The chain couples TRBV11-3 to TRBJ2-1; possible D gene TRBD1, 5 bases. Between the trimmed V and J ends, which lost 4 bases and 1 base, there was a span of 14 bases. Germline CDR1 reads SGHNT; CDR2 reads YENEEA. CDR3 length: 16 residues.

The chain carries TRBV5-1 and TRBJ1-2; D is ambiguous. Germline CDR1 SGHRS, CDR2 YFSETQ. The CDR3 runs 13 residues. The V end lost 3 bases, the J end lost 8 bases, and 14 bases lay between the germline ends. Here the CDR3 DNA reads TGCGCCAGCAGCTACGGACGGATTAGCGGCTACACCTTC. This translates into CASSYGRISGYTF.

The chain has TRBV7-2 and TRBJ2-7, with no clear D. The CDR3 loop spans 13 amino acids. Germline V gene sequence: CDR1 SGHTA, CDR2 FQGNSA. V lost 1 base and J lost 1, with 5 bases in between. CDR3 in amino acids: CASSLGPSYEQYF. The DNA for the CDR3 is TGTGCCAGCAGCTTAGGACCGTCCTACGAGCAGTACTTC.

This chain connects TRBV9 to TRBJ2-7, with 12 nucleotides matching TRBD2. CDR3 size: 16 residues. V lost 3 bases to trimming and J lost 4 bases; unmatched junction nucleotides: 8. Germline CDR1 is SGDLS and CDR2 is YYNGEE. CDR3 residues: CASSGLAGGPMYEQYF. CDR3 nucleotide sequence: TGTGCCAGCAGCGGGCTAGCGGGAGGGCCTATGTACGAGCAGTACTTC.

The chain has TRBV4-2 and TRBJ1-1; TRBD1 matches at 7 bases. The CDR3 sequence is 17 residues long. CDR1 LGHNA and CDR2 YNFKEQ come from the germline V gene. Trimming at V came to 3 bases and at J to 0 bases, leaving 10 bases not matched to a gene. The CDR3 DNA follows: TGTGCCAGCAGCCAGGCCTGGGGACAGACGATGAACACTGAAGCTTTCTTT. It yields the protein CASSQAWGQTMNTEAFF.

This chain's CDR3 is CASSLGVRGQFTRNYGYTF. CDR3 nucleotides: TGTGCCAGCAGCTTAGGGGTGCGGGGACAGTTCACAAGGAACTATGGCTACACCTTC. V and J are TRBV7-2 and TRBJ1-2; 7 bases are a match to TRBD1. CDR3 length equals 19 residues. CDR1 is SGHTA and CDR2 is FQGNSA in the germline V gene. The ends lost 1 base at V and 2 bases at J; junction bases unmatched: 16.

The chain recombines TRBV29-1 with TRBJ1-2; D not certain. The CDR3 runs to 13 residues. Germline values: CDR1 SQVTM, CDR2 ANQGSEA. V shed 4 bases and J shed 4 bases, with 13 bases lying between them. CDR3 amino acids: CSVVLDGFYGYTF. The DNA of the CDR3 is TGCAGCGTTGTTCTGGACGGTTTCTATGGCTACACCTTC.

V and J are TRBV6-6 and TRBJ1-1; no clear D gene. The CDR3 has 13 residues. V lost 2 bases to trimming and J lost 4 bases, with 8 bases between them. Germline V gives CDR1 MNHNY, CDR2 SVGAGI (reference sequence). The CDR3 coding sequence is TGTGCCAGCAGTTACGAGGGTTCCACTGAAGCTTTCTTT. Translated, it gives CASSYEGSTEAFF.

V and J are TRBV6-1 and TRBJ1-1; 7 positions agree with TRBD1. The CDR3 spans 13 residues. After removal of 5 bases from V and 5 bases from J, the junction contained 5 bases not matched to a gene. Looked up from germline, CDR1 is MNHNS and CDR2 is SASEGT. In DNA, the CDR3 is TGTGCCAGCAGTAACAGGGGTGGGACTGAAGCTTTCTTT. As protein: CASSNRGGTEAFF.

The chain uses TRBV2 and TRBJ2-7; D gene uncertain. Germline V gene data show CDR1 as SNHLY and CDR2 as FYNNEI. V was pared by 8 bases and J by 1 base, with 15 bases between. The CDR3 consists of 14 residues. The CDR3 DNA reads TGTGCCAGCTCCAAAGACATCCAGTCCTACGAGCAGTACTTC. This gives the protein CASSKDIQSYEQYF.

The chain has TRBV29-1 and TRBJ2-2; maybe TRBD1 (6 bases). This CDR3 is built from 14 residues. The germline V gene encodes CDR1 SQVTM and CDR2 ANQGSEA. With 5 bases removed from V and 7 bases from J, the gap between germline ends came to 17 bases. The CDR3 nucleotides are TGCAGCGTTCCCACCGGGACAACAGTCGGGGAGCTGTTTTTT. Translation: CSVPTGTTVGELFF.

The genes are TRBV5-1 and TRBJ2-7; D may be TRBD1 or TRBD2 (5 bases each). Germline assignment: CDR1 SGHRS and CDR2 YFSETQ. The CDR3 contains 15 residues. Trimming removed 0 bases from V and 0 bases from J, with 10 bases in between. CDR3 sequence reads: CASSLAEGSSYEQYF. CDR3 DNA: TGCGCCAGCAGCTTGGCCGAGGGGTCCTCCTACGAGCAGTACTTC.

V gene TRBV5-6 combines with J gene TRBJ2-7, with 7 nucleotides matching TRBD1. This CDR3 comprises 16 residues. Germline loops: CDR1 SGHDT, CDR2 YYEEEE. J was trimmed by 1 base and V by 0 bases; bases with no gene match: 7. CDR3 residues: CASSLDVGQRSYEQYF. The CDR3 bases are TGTGCCAGCAGCTTGGACGTGGGACAGCGTTCCTACGAGCAGTACTTC.

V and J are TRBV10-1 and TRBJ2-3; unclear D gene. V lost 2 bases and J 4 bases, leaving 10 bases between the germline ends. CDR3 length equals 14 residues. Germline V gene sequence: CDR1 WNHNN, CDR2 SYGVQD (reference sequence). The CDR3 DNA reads TGCGCCAGCAGTGAGAAGCTAGAGGCAGATACGCAGTATTTT. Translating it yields CASSEKLEADTQYF.